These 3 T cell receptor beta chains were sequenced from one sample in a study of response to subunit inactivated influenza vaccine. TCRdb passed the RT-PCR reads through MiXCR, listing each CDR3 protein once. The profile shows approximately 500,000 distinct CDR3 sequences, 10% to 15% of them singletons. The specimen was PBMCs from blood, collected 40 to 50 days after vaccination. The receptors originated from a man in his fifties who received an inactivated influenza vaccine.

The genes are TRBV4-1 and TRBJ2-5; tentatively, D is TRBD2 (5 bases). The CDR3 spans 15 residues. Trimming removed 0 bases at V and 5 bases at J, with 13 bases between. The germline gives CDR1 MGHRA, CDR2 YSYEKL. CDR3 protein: CASSQDPGGWETQYF. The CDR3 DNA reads TGCGCCAGCAGCCAAGATCCAGGCGGGTGGGAGACCCAGTACTTC.

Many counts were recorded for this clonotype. In nucleotides, the CDR3 is TGTGCCAGCAGCTTAGCCCCTGGACCGGGGAGTGAGCAGTTCTTC. It codes for CASSLAPGPGSEQFF. The chain carries TRBV7-2 and TRBJ2-1; possible D gene TRBD2, 5 bases. CDR3 length equals 15 residues. Germline-derived CDR1 and CDR2 are SGHTA and FQGNSA. V was pared by 0 bases and J by 9 bases, with 15 bases between. Full variable domain (remainder filled in from reference TRBV7-2 and TRBJ2-1): GAGVSQSPSNKVTEKGKDVELRCDPISGHTALYWYRQSLGQGLEFLIYFQGNSAPDKSGLPSDRFSAERTGGSVSTLTIQRTQQEDSAVYLCASSLAPGPGSEQFFGPGTRLTVL.

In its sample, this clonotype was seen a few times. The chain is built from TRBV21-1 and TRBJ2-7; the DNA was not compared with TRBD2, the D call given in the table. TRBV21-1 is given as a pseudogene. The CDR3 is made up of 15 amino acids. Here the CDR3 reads CASSNITSGTYEQYF. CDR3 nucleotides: TGTGCCAGCAGCAATATCACTAGCGGGACCTACGAGCAGTACTTC.